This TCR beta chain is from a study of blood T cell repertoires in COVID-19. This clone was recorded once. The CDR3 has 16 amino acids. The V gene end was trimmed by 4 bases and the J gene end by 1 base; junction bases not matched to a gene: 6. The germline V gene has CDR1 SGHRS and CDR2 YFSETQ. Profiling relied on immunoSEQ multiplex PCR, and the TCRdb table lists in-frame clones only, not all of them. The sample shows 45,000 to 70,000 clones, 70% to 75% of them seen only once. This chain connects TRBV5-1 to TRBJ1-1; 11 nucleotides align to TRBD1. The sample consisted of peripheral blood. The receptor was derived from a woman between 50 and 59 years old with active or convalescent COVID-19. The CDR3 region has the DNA TGCGCCAGCAGCCCAGGACAGGGGGCTGGGAACACTGAAGCTTTCTTT. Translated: CASSPGQGAGNTEAFF.